This passage covers 19 T cell receptor beta chains from one sample sequenced in a study of PD-1 blockade in mismatch repair-deficient tumors (dated by TCRdb to 2017 to 2019). The protocol used for the library was the immunoSEQ multiplex PCR assay. Not all clones reach the TCRdb copy of this immuneACCESS table, which keeps in-frame sequences only. Checked studies attribute under half of the gap to unresolved V genes and leave the rest unexplained. The sample contains around 100,000 clones, 70% to 80% of them found a single time. The ten largest clones capture 4% to 6% of the sample. Sequencing used peripheral blood, obtained about 13 months after starting pembrolizumab. All receptors come from an adult with mismatch repair-deficient cancer.

The chain joins TRBV5-1 to TRBJ2-6; D is possibly TRBD2 (5 bases). Germline lookup yields CDR1 SGHRS and CDR2 YFSETQ. This CDR3 is 16 amino acids long. V lost 0 bases, J lost 0 bases, and 7 bases lay in between. CDR3 sequence: CASSLVTSSGANVLTF. CDR3 nucleotide sequence: TGCGCCAGCAGCTTGGTAACTAGCTCTGGGGCCAACGTCCTGACTTTC. The full variable domain, completed using reference TRBV5-1 and TRBJ2-6, is KAGVTQTPRYLIKTRGQQVTLSCSPISGHRSVSWYQQTPGQGLQFLFEYFSETQRNKGNFPGRFSGRQFSNSRSEMNVSTLELGDSALYLCASSLVTSSGANVLTFGAGSRLTVL.

The genes are TRBV13 and TRBJ2-3; 12 positions agree with TRBD2. Unmatched junction bases numbered 10, after V lost 5 bases and J lost 4 bases. The germline gives CDR1 PRHDT, CDR2 FYEKMQ (reference sequence). The CDR3 runs 17 residues. The CDR3: CASSAKPTSGRPDTQYF. CDR3 bases: TGTGCCAGCAGCGCAAAACCGACTAGCGGGAGACCAGATACGCAGTATTTT. Together with reference TRBV13 and TRBJ2-3, the CDR3 gives the full variable domain: AAGVIQSPRHLIKEKRETATLKCYPIPRHDTVYWYQQGPGQDPQFLISFYEKMQSDKGSIPDRFSAQQFSDYHSELNMSSLELGDSALYFCASSAKPTSGRPDTQYFGPGTRLTVL.

This rearrangement joins TRBV18 to TRBJ1-2; 9 nucleotides line up with TRBD1. Unmatched junction bases numbered 11, after V lost 2 bases and J lost 10 bases. The germline V gene encodes CDR1 KGHSH and CDR2 LQKENI. The CDR3 length is 15 residues. CDR3 nucleotide sequence: TGTGCCAGCTCACCAACACTTCCGGGACAGGGTGACTACACCTTC. Translation: CASSPTLPGQGDYTF.

V gene TRBV11-3 combines with J gene TRBJ2-7, with 8 bases that match TRBD1. The CDR3 has 15 residues. V trimming: 6 bases; J trimming: 3 bases; junction bases outside the gene matches: 10. CDR1 and CDR2 (germline): SGHNT, YENEEA. CDR3 region: CASSQGQAPNYEQYF. The CDR3 DNA sequence: TGTGCCAGCAGTCAGGGACAGGCTCCCAACTACGAGCAGTACTTC.

The genes are TRBV29-1 and TRBJ1-2; D is perhaps TRBD1 (5 bases). CDR3 length: 13 amino acids. Trimming stripped 0 bases from V and 3 bases from J, with 8 bases between. The V gene's germline CDR1 is SQVTM and CDR2 ANQGSEA. CDR3: CSVEEGRDYGYTF. The CDR3 nucleotides are TGCAGCGTTGAAGAGGGCAGGGACTATGGCTACACCTTC.

This clone turned up a few times. The chain links TRBV5-5 to TRBJ1-1; no clear D. Germline V gene data show CDR1 as SGHKS and CDR2 as YYEKEE (reference sequence). The CDR3 runs to 13 residues. V was pared by 6 bases and J by 0 bases, with 9 bases between. The CDR3 nucleotides read TGTGCCAGCACCCTCGATCTGAACACTGAAGCTTTCTTT. Translation gives CASTLDLNTEAFF.

CDR3 residues: CASSESGGLYEQYF. CDR3 nucleotides: TGTGCCAGCAGTGAGTCGGGTGGGCTCTACGAGCAGTACTTC. This sequence joins TRBV25-1 and TRBJ2-7; D remains ambiguous. This CDR3 spans 14 amino acids. V lost 3 bases to trimming and J lost 3 bases, with 12 bases between them. CDR1 is MGHDK, CDR2 SYGVNS, per germline.

In this sample, this clone turned up a few times. V gene TRBV5-1 combines with J gene TRBJ1-3, with a tentative D call TRBD1 (5 bases). In germline, CDR1 is SGHRS, CDR2 YFSETQ. Trimming removed 2 bases from V and 4 bases from J, with 10 bases in between. The CDR3 is made up of 14 amino acids. The CDR3, as DNA: TGCGCCAGCAGCTTCCAAGGGGTAGGAAACACCATATATTTT. Residues: CASSFQGVGNTIYF.

This chain uses TRBV27 with TRBJ2-6, with TRBD2 matching 7 bases. The V and J ends lost 7 bases and 1 base, in that order; junction bases with no gene match: 7. The CDR3 is 16 amino acids. The germline V gene encodes CDR1 MNHEY and CDR2 SMNVEV (reference sequence). CDR3 protein: CASTEAGLSGANVLTF. CDR3 nucleotides: TGTGCCAGCACCGAAGCGGGGTTATCTGGGGCCAACGTCCTGACTTTC.

This sequence joins TRBV5-8 and TRBJ1-2, with no clear D. V was clipped by 2 bases and J by 1 base, with 6 bases between them. This CDR3 is 13 amino acids long. CDR1 and CDR2 (germline): SGHTS, YDEGEE. For the CDR3, the DNA is TGTGCCAGCAGCTTAAGACGTAACTATGGCTACACCTTC. It is translated as CASSLRRNYGYTF.

The CDR3 here is CATSSGGRIIDTQYF. The CDR3 region has the DNA TGTGCCACCAGCAGCGGGGGGAGAATTATAGATACGCAGTATTTT. The rearrangement links TRBV15 to TRBJ2-3; 7 bases are shared with TRBD2. Germline V CDR1 and CDR2: LNHNV, YYDKDF (reference sequence). The CDR3 contains 15 residues. J gave up 5 bases and V 3 bases, and 8 bases lay outside the gene matches.

In nucleotides, the CDR3 is TGTGCCAGCCGGAGTGGGACAGACTCTAACGAGCAGTACTTC. It encodes CASRSGTDSNEQYF. The chain joins TRBV7-9 to TRBJ2-7; TRBD1 matches at 7 bases. The CDR3 length is 14 residues. The V and J ends lost 8 bases and 5 bases, in that order; junction bases with no gene match: 12. Germline V gene sequence: CDR1 SEHNR, CDR2 FQNEAQ (reference sequence).

The CDR3 nucleotides read TGTGCCAGTAGTAACCGGGGAGGGGACCAAGAGACCCAGTACTTC. It yields the protein CASSNRGGDQETQYF. V and J are TRBV19 and TRBJ2-5; 7 nucleotides line up with TRBD2. CDR1 and CDR2 from the germline V gene are LNHDA and SQIVND (reference sequence). CDR3 length: 15 residues. The J segment lost 0 bases and the V segment lost 4 bases, leaving 5 bases of the junction unmatched.

This clone was recorded a few times. The J gene is TRBJ1-5, the V gene TRBV19; D perhaps matches TRBD1 (6 bases). The V gene lost 6 bases and the J gene lost 4 bases, with 13 bases spanning the gap. This CDR3 has 14 amino acids. The germline gives CDR1 LNHDA, CDR2 SQIVND (reference sequence). This CDR3 reads CASSTDSWNQPQHF. In DNA form, the CDR3 reads TGTGCCAGTAGCACGGACAGCTGGAATCAGCCCCAGCATTTT.

The chain links TRBV7-9 to TRBJ2-6, with 8 bases matching TRBD1. The J segment lost 0 bases and the V segment lost 0 bases, leaving 4 bases of the junction unmatched. CDR3 length: 18 amino acids. Germline values: CDR1 SEHNR, CDR2 FQNEAQ (reference sequence). The CDR3 coding sequence is TGTGCCAGCAGCTTAGCGGGGGACAGGACCTCTGGGGCCAACGTCCTGACTTTC. Translated, it gives CASSLAGDRTSGANVLTF.

This chain uses TRBV30 with TRBJ1-5; no reliable D call. CDR1 GTSNPN and CDR2 SVGIG come from the germline V gene (reference sequence). Trimming cost V 0 bases and J 3 bases, with 9 bases left between them. CDR3 length: 14 amino acids. The CDR3 loop is CAWSVHADNQPQHF. Here the CDR3 DNA reads TGTGCCTGGAGTGTACATGCGGACAATCAGCCCCAGCATTTT.

The chain recombines TRBV30 with TRBJ2-7; either TRBD1 or TRBD2 may fit D (6 bases each). CDR3 size: 15 residues. V dropped 2 bases and J dropped 0 bases, with 14 bases sitting between them. Germline V gene data show CDR1 as GTSNPN and CDR2 as SVGIG (reference sequence). The CDR3, as DNA: TGTGCCTGGAGTCTCGGCGGGACAAACTCCTACGAGCAGTACTTC. This sequence encodes CAWSLGGTNSYEQYF.

The J gene is TRBJ2-7, the V gene TRBV7-3; unclear D gene. V lost 2 bases to trimming and J lost 2 bases, with 13 bases between them. The CDR3 runs to 15 residues. Germline V gene data show CDR1 as SGHTA and CDR2 as FQGTGA. DNA of the CDR3: TGTGCCAGCAGCTTAGGCCACCTACCGCCCTACGAGCAGTACTTC. As protein: CASSLGHLPPYEQYF.

V is TRBV28 and J is TRBJ2-7; 7 nucleotides match TRBD2. Germline assignment: CDR1 MDHEN and CDR2 SYDVKM. The CDR3 spans 12 residues. V lost 6 bases and J lost 4; bases outside the gene matches: 3. The CDR3 loop is CASSPRGYEQYF. As DNA, the CDR3 is TGTGCCAGCAGCCCGCGGGGGTACGAGCAGTACTTC. The full variable domain, with the rest looked up from reference TRBV28 and TRBJ2-7, is DVKVTQSSRYLVKRTGEKVFLECVQDMDHENMFWYRQDPGLGLRLIYFSYDVKMKEKGDIPEGYSVSREKKERFSLILESASTNQTSMYLCASSPRGYEQYFGPGTRLTVT.